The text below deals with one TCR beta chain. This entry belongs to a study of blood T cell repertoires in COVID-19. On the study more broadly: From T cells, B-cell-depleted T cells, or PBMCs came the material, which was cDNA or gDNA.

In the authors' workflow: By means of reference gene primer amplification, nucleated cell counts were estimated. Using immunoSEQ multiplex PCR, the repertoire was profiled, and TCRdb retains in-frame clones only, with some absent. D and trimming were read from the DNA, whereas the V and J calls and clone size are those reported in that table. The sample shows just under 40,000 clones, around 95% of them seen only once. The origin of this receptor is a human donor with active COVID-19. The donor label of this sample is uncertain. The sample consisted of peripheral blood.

The CDR3 coding sequence is TGTGCCAGCATGGAGACAGGGTTAAACGAGCAGTACTTC. It is translated as CASMETGLNEQYF. The gene calls are TRBV11-2 and TRBJ2-7, with 7 bases lining up with TRBD1. Germline V gives CDR1 SGHAT, CDR2 FQNNGV. J lost 5 bases, V lost 7 bases, and 8 bases had no gene match. The CDR3 has 13 residues. Drawing the rest from reference TRBV11-2 and TRBJ2-7, the complete variable domain is EAGVAQSPRYKIIEKRQSVAFWCNPISGHATLYWYQQILGQGPKLLIQFQNNGVVDDSQLPKDRFSAERLKGVDSTLKIQPAKLEDSAVYLCASMETGLNEQYFGPGTRLTVT.